Below are 24 T cell receptor beta chains sequenced from a single sample in a study of T-cell memory formation after mild COVID-19. TCRdb re-derived calls from the 5' RACE reads in MiXCR, one entry per CDR3 protein. The sample lists under 250,000 distinct CDR3 sequences, 25% to 35% occurring once. The sample comprised PBMCs or a T cell subset sorted from them (not recorded which). The receptors here all came from an adult woman who had mild COVID-19 (a few samples of this study predate the infection). Cell type and time point are not known.

This clonotype was detected many times. The rearrangement uses TRBV20-1 and TRBJ1-1; weak D call: TRBD1 (6 bases). Trimming cost V 2 bases and J 5 bases, with 12 bases left between them. Germline V CDR1 and CDR2: DFQATT, SNEGSKA (reference sequence). CDR3 length: 13 amino acids. CDR3 sequence: CSARNTRGTEAFF. In nucleotides, the CDR3 is TGCAGTGCTAGAAACACCAGGGGTACTGAAGCTTTCTTT.

The chain carries TRBV7-6 and TRBJ2-2; D unresolved. V lost 1 base and J lost 2, with 8 bases in between. The germline gives CDR1 SGHVS, CDR2 FNYEAQ. The CDR3 contains 15 residues. CDR3 protein: CASSLDWGNTGELFF. For the CDR3, the DNA is TGTGCCAGCAGCTTAGATTGGGGTAACACCGGGGAGCTGTTTTTT.

The chain links TRBV3-1 to TRBJ2-3; 10 nucleotides line up with TRBD1. The germline V gene has CDR1 LGHDT and CDR2 YNNKEL (reference sequence). The CDR3 sequence is 16 residues long. The junction had 4 bases not matched to a gene; V was cut back by 2 bases and J by 2 bases. The CDR3 DNA reads TGTGCCAGCAGCCAACCGGGACAGGGGCCCACAGATACGCAGTATTTT. This gives the protein CASSQPGQGPTDTQYF.

The CDR3 nucleotides are TGTGCCAGCAGAGGGACAGGGGGTCGGGGGAACAATGAGCAGTTCTTC. Its translation: CASRGTGGRGNNEQFF. This sequence joins TRBV6-5 and TRBJ2-1, with 11 positions matching TRBD1. Germline CDR1 is MNHEY and CDR2 is SVGAGI. This CDR3 is built from 16 residues. Trimming took 6 bases from V and 5 from J; bases not matched to a gene: 9.

This chain uses TRBV7-9 with TRBJ1-5, with D perhaps TRBD1 (5 bases). The CDR3 contains 16 residues. V dropped 4 bases and J dropped 1 base, with 14 bases sitting between them. Germline assignment: CDR1 SEHNR and CDR2 FQNEAQ (reference sequence). Here the CDR3 DNA reads TGTGCCAGCAGCTCGGCGGGGGGAATAAGCAATCAGCCCCAGCATTTT. Its translation: CASSSAGGISNQPQHF.

The chain has TRBV25-1 and TRBJ2-1, with 9 nucleotides matching TRBD2. CDR3 size: 13 residues. Looked up from germline, CDR1 is MGHDK and CDR2 is SYGVNS. The junction had 3 bases not matched to a gene; V was cut back by 5 bases and J by 7 bases. CDR3 in DNA: TGTGCCAGCAGTAGGACTAGCGAGAATGAGCAGTTCTTC. The encoded protein is CASSRTSENEQFF.

The chain links TRBV4-2 to TRBJ2-7; 10 nucleotides align to TRBD1. The CDR3 length is 16 residues. Germline loops: CDR1 LGHNA, CDR2 YNFKEQ. J lost 0 bases, V lost 2 bases, and 4 bases had no gene match. This chain's CDR3 is CASSQRGQGYSYEQYF. In DNA, the CDR3 is TGTGCCAGCAGCCAAAGGGGACAGGGGTACTCCTACGAGCAGTACTTC.

The V and J genes are TRBV2 and TRBJ2-1; D unclear. CDR1 and CDR2 (germline): SNHLY, FYNNEI. This CDR3 region has 14 residues. V lost 6 bases and J lost 0, with 9 bases in between. The CDR3 nucleotides read TGTGCCAGCAGGATTACGAGCTCCTACAATGAGCAGTTCTTC. Translated, it gives CASRITSSYNEQFF.

The gene calls are TRBV7-9 and TRBJ1-3; D is ambiguous. Looked up from germline, CDR1 is SEHNR and CDR2 is FQNEAQ (reference sequence). V was shortened by 4 bases and J by 0 bases, with 10 bases between the two germline ends. The CDR3 totals 15 residues. The CDR3 reads CASSSDGNSGNTIYF. CDR3 DNA: TGTGCCAGCAGCTCGGACGGGAACTCTGGAAACACCATATATTTT. Supplemented by reference TRBV7-9 and TRBJ1-3, the full variable domain reads DTGVSQNPRHKITKRGQNVTFRCDPISEHNRLYWYRQTLGQGPEFLTYFQNEAQLEKSRLLSDRFSAERPKGSFSTLEIQRTEQGDSAMYLCASSSDGNSGNTIYFGEGSWLTVV.

The V and J genes are TRBV2 and TRBJ2-3, with D unresolved. The V end lost 7 bases, the J end lost 2 bases, and 13 bases lay between the germline ends. This CDR3 region has 14 residues. Germline CDR1 and CDR2: SNHLY and FYNNEI. CDR3 amino acids: CASKVGLNTDTQYF. The CDR3 DNA reads as TGTGCCAGCAAGGTGGGCCTGAACACAGATACGCAGTATTTT. Based on the CDR3 plus reference TRBV2 and TRBJ2-3, the full variable domain is EPEVTQTPSHQVTQMGQEVILRCVPISNHLYFYWYRQILGQKVEFLVSFYNNEISEKSEIFDDQFSVERPDGSNFTLKIRSTKLEDSAMYFCASKVGLNTDTQYFGPGTRLTVL.

Only a few counts were recorded for this clonotype. The chain couples TRBV24-1 to TRBJ2-3; no reliable D call. The CDR3 length is 14 residues. Germline V gives CDR1 KGHDR, CDR2 SFDVKD. With 3 bases removed from V and 5 bases from J, the gap between germline ends came to 11 bases. This CDR3 reads CATSDRRRRDTQYF. CDR3 coding DNA: TGTGCCACCAGTGATCGTCGACGGCGAGATACGCAGTATTTT.

This clonotype has just a few counts. This chain joins TRBV23-1 and TRBJ2-3; TRBD2 matches at 7 bases. TRBV23-1 is reported as an ORF; its role is uncertain. V lost 4 bases, J lost 6 bases, and 7 bases stayed unmatched. The CDR3 sequence is 14 residues long. CDR3 residues: CASSLRPGRDTQYF. The CDR3 DNA reads TGCGCCAGCAGTCTACGTCCCGGGAGGGATACGCAGTATTTT.

The V call is TRBV7-9, the J call TRBJ1-2; 11 bases agree with TRBD1. V was pared by 2 bases and J by 8 bases, with 7 bases of the junction left unmatched. CDR3 length equals 15 residues. Per the germline V gene, CDR1 is SEHNR and CDR2 is FQNEAQ (reference sequence). CDR3 loop: CASSLPDRGQGGYTF. For the CDR3, the DNA is TGTGCCAGCAGCTTACCGGACAGGGGGCAAGGAGGCTACACCTTC.

This clonotype was counted between two and nine times. This sequence joins TRBV12-3 or TRBV12-4 and TRBJ1-6, with D possibly TRBD1 on 5 matching bases. The length of the CDR3 is 14 residues. Trimming stripped 5 bases from V and 8 bases from J, with 13 bases between. This chain's CDR3 is CASSGGPSDSPLHF. As DNA, the CDR3 is TGTGCCAGCAGTGGGGGACCGTCGGATTCACCCCTCCACTTT.

The chain recombines TRBV20-1 with TRBJ2-3; tentatively, D is TRBD1 (6 bases). The CDR3 loop spans 13 amino acids. The V gene's germline CDR1 is DFQATT and CDR2 SNEGSKA (reference sequence). V was trimmed by 6 bases and J by 0 bases, leaving 10 bases between them. The CDR3 DNA is TGCAGTGCCACCGGACAGAGCACAGATACGCAGTATTTT. This translates into CSATGQSTDTQYF.

CDR3 sequence (DNA): TGTGCCAGCAGACTTAATCCGTCAGCGGGAGTTTTATATGAGCAGTTCTTC. Translated: CASRLNPSAGVLYEQFF. This chain joins TRBV11-2 and TRBJ2-1, with 8 bases lining up with TRBD2. The V and J ends lost 6 bases and 8 bases, in that order; junction bases with no gene match: 18. Per germline, CDR1 SGHAT and CDR2 FQNNGV. The CDR3 length is 17 residues. Using reference TRBV11-2 and TRBJ2-1 for the parts outside the CDR3, the full variable domain is EAGVAQSPRYKIIEKRQSVAFWCNPISGHATLYWYQQILGQGPKLLIQFQNNGVVDDSQLPKDRFSAERLKGVDSTLKIQPAKLEDSAVYLCASRLNPSAGVLYEQFFGPGTRLTVL.

Here the CDR3 reads CASSLRGLGSDTQYF. DNA of the CDR3: TGTGCCAGCAGTCTTCGGGGGCTGGGATCTGATACGCAGTATTTT. The V call is TRBV12-3 or TRBV12-4, the J call TRBJ2-3; D tentatively reads TRBD1 or TRBD2 (6 bases each). CDR3 size: 15 residues. Between the trimmed V and J ends, which lost 5 bases and 6 bases, there was a span of 18 bases.

The table lists this clonotype with a few counts. This chain connects TRBV9 to TRBJ2-2; no clear D. Germline-derived CDR1 and CDR2 are SGDLS and YYNGEE. This CDR3 region has 15 residues. Trimming shortened V by 0 bases and J by 7 bases, and 13 bases separated the two germline ends. The CDR3 here is CASSVGVAWDGELFF. Here the CDR3 DNA reads TGTGCCAGCAGCGTAGGAGTGGCGTGGGACGGGGAGCTGTTTTTT.

The V gene is TRBV7-8, the J gene TRBJ2-1; TRBD1 aligns across 8 bases. J was trimmed by 8 bases and V by 5 bases; bases with no gene match: 8. The CDR3 is made up of 14 amino acids. CDR1 is SGHVS and CDR2 is FQNEAQ in the germline V gene. CDR3 DNA sequence: TGTGCCAGCAGCGCGGACAGGGTAATCGATGAGCAGTTCTTC. Amino acid sequence: CASSADRVIDEQFF.

This clonotype came up once. The V call is TRBV9, the J call TRBJ1-6, with unresolved D. V lost 4 bases, J lost 0 bases, and 11 bases lay in between. CDR3 length: 16 residues. CDR1 and CDR2 from the germline V gene are SGDLS and YYNGEE. The CDR3 DNA reads as TGTGCCAGCAGCCCAATGGTGGGCTCCTATAATTCACCCCTCCACTTT. Its protein product is CASSPMVGSYNSPLHF.

V is TRBV11-3 and J is TRBJ2-1; possibly TRBD2 for D (5 bases). The V end lost 5 bases, the J end lost 12 bases, and 26 bases lay between the germline ends. CDR3 length: 16 amino acids. Germline V lookup: CDR1 SGHNT, CDR2 YENEEA. This CDR3 reads CASSPRRGDPRWGQFF. CDR3 DNA: TGTGCCAGCAGCCCCCGACGGGGTGACCCCCGTTGGGGGCAGTTCTTC. The whole variable domain, remainder taken from reference TRBV11-3 and TRBJ2-1, is EAGVVQSPRYKIIEKKQPVAFWCNPISGHNTLYWYLQNLGQGPELLIRYENEEAVDDSQLPKDRFSAERLKGVDSTLKIQPAELGDSAVYLCASSPRRGDPRWGQFFGPGTRLTVL.

This clonotype was detected a few times. This rearrangement joins TRBV4-1 to TRBJ2-7, with 10 bases identical to TRBD1. The germline V gene has CDR1 MGHRA and CDR2 YSYEKL. J gave up 0 bases and V 4 bases, and 3 bases lay outside the gene matches. The CDR3 has 15 residues. The CDR3 spells CASSLGQGVSYEQYF. CDR3 coding DNA: TGCGCCAGCAGCCTAGGACAGGGGGTCTCCTACGAGCAGTACTTC.

The genes are TRBV3-1 and TRBJ2-3, with 9 positions matching TRBD1. J gave up 2 bases and V 4 bases, and 7 bases lay outside the gene matches. This CDR3 region has 16 residues. Germline V lookup: CDR1 LGHDT, CDR2 YNNKEL (reference sequence). CDR3 nucleotide sequence: TGTGCCAGCAGCCGATTCGGACAGGGGATCACAGATACGCAGTATTTT. Translation gives CASSRFGQGITDTQYF.

The V and J genes are TRBV5-1 and TRBJ2-5; possible D gene TRBD2, 6 bases. This CDR3 contains 15 residues. The ends were cut back, 4 bases at V and 2 bases at J, with 15 bases in the middle. In germline, CDR1 is SGHRS, CDR2 YFSETQ. CDR3: CASSTSGTPQETQYF. The CDR3 DNA is TGCGCCAGCAGCACCTCCGGGACTCCTCAAGAGACCCAGTACTTC.